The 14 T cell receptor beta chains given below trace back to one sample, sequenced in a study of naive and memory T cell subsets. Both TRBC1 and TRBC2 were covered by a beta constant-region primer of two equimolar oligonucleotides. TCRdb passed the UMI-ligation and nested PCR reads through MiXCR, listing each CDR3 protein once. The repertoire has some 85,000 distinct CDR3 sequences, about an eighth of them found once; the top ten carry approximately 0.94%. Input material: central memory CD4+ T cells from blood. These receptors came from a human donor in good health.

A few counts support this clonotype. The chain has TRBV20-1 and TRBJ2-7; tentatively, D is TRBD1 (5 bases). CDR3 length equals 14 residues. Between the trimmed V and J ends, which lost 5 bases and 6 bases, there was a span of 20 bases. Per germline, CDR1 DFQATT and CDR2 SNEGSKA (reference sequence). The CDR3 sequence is CSAGTTQLRAEQYF. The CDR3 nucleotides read TGCAGTGCTGGAACGACTCAGCTCAGGGCCGAGCAGTACTTC.

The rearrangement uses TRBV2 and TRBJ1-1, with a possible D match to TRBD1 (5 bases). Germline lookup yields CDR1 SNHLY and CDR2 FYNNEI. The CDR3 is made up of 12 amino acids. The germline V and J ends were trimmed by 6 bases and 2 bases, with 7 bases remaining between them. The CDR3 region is CASSQGNTEAFF. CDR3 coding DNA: TGTGCCAGCAGCCAGGGCAACACTGAAGCTTTCTTT. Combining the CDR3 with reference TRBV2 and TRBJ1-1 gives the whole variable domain EPEVTQTPSHQVTQMGQEVILRCVPISNHLYFYWYRQILGQKVEFLVSFYNNEISEKSEIFDDQFSVERPDGSNFTLKIRSTKLEDSAMYFCASSQGNTEAFFGQGTRLTVV.

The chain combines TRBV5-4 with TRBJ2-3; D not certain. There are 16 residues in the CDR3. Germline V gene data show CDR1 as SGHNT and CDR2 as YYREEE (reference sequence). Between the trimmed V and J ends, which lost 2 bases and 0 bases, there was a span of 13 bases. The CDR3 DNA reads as TGTGCCAGCAGCTTTTCCTTAGTTGCGAGCACAGATACGCAGTATTTT. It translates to CASSFSLVASTDTQYF.

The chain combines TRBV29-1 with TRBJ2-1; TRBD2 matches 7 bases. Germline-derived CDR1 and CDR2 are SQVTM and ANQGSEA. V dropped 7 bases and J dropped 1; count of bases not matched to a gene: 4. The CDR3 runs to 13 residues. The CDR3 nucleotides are TGCAGCGCGACTAGCCATTCCTACAATGAGCAGTTCTTC. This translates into CSATSHSYNEQFF.

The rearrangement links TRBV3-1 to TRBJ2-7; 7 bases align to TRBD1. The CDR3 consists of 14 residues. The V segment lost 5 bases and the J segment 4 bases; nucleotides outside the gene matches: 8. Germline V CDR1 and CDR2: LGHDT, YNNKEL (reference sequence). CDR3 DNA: TGTGCCAGCAGCACCCGACAGGGAGATTACGAGCAGTACTTC. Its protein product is CASSTRQGDYEQYF.

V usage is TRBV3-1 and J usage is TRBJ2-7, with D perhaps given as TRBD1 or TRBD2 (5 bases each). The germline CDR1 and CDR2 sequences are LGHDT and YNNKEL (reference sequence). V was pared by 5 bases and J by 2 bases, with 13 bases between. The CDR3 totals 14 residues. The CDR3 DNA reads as TGTGCCAGCAGCTTCCGACCGGGACCCTACGAGCAGTACTTC. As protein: CASSFRPGPYEQYF.

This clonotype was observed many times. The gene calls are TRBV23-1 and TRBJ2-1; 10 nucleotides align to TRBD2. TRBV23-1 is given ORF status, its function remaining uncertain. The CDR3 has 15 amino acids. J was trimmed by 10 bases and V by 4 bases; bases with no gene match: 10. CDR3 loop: CASSRSLAGDREQFF. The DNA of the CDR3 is TGCGCCAGCAGTCGGAGTCTAGCGGGAGATAGGGAGCAGTTCTTC.

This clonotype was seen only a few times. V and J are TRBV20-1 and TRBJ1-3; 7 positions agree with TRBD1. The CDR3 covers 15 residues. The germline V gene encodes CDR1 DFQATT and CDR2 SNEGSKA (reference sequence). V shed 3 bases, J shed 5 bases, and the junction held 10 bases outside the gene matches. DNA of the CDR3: TGCAGTGCTAGTACGGGTGGGACAGCGAGAAACACCATATATTTT. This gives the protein CSASTGGTARNTIYF.

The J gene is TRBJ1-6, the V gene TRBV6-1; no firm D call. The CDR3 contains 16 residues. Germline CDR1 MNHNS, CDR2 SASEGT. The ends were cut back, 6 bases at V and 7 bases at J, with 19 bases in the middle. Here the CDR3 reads CASRVGFRNTNSPLHF. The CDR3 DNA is TGTGCCAGCAGGGTTGGGTTCCGGAACACCAATTCACCCCTCCACTTT.

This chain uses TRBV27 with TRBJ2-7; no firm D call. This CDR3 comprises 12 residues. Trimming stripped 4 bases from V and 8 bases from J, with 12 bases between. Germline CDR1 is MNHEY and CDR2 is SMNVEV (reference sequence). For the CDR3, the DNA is TGTGCCAGCAGTTCCTTTAAAGGGAAGCAGTACTTC. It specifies CASSSFKGKQYF.

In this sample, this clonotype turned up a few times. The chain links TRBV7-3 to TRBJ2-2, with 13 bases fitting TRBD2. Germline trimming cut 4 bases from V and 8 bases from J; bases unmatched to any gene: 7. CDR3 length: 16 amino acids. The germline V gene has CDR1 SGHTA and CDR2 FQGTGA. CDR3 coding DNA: TGTGCCAGCAGCTCTAGACTAGCGGGAGGTTCGGGGGAGCTGTTTTTT. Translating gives CASSSRLAGGSGELFF.

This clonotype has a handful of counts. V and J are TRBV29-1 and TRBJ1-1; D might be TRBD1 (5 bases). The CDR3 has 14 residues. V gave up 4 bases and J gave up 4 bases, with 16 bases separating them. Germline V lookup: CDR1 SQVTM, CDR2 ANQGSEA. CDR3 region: CSVGSGGVVTEAFF. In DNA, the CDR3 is TGCAGCGTTGGCTCGGGAGGGGTGGTCACTGAAGCTTTCTTT.

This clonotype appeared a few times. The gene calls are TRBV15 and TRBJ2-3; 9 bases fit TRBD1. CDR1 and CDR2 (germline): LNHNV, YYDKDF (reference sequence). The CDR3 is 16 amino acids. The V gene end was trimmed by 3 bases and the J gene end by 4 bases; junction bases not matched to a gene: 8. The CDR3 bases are TGTGCCACCAGCAGGGGGGGGACAGGGTTCCCAGATACGCAGTATTTT. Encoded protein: CATSRGGTGFPDTQYF.

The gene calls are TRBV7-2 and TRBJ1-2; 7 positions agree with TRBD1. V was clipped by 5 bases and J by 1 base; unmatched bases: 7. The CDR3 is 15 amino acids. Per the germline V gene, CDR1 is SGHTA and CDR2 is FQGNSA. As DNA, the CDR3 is TGTGCCAGCAGCCCCGGACAGGCATTTAACTATGGCTACACCTTC. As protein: CASSPGQAFNYGYTF.